Below are 5 T cell receptor beta chains sequenced from a single sample in a study of shared clonotypes between healthy human individuals. Profiled with immunoSEQ multiplex PCR; TCRdb holds only in-frame clones, not every one. The data contain about 2.1 million clones, 93% of them singletons. The naive CD8 population came from CD45RO-negative cells selected for CCR7, without terminally differentiated effector memory CD45RA+ cells. The sequenced sample consisted of naive CD8+ T cells from PBMCs. These receptors all come from a man aged 18 to 30 in good health. Some clones in this sample may be carry-over from other donors' samples.

This sequence joins TRBV7-9 and TRBJ1-1; 7 positions match TRBD1. The CDR3 consists of 15 residues. The V gene end was trimmed by 4 bases and the J gene end by 5 bases; junction bases not matched to a gene: 10. Per germline, CDR1 SEHNR and CDR2 FQNEAQ (reference sequence). The CDR3 coding sequence is TGTGCCAGCAGCTCCCCTGACAGGGTAGAAACTGAAGCTTTCTTT. Protein sequence: CASSSPDRVETEAFF. Complete variable domain (other parts from reference TRBV7-9 and TRBJ1-1): DTGVSQNPRHKITKRGQNVTFRCDPISEHNRLYWYRQTLGQGPEFLTYFQNEAQLEKSRLLSDRFSAERPKGSFSTLEIQRTEQGDSAMYLCASSSPDRVETEAFFGQGTRLTVV.

The J gene is TRBJ1-2, the V gene TRBV7-9; D is perhaps TRBD1 (6 bases). The CDR3 extends over 13 amino acids. Germline assignment: CDR1 SEHNR and CDR2 FQNEAQ (reference sequence). Deletions cut 11 bases from V and 1 base from J, with 14 bases between. CDR3 bases: TGTGCCGGTGGACAGAGTAATAACTATGGCTACACCTTC. Its protein is CAGGQSNNYGYTF. The variable domain in full, with the rest retrieved from reference TRBV7-9 and TRBJ1-2, is DTGVSQNPRHKITKRGQNVTFRCDPISEHNRLYWYRQTLGQGPEFLTYFQNEAQLEKSRLLSDRFSAERPKGSFSTLEIQRTEQGDSAMYLCAGGQSNNYGYTFGSGTRLTVV.

This chain joins TRBV6-5 and TRBJ2-5, with unresolved D. V shed 1 base and J shed 2 bases, with 11 bases lying between them. The CDR3 length is 15 residues. Germline CDR1 is MNHEY and CDR2 is SVGAGI. DNA of the CDR3: TGTGCCAGCAGTTACTACCGGGTTGGGCAAGAGACCCAGTACTTC. It yields the protein CASSYYRVGQETQYF.

The rearrangement joins TRBV7-6 to TRBJ2-3; D is uncertain. The germline gives CDR1 SGHVS, CDR2 FNYEAQ. The CDR3 contains 13 residues. V was clipped by 1 base and J by 6 bases, with 8 bases between them. The CDR3 spells CASSLDLSDTQYF. CDR3 sequence (DNA): TGTGCCAGCAGCTTAGACTTGTCGGATACGCAGTATTTT.

The chain recombines TRBV5-1 with TRBJ1-4, with D tentatively TRBD1 (5 bases). The germline CDR1 and CDR2 sequences are SGHRS and YFSETQ. The ends were cut back, 1 base at V and 7 bases at J, with 20 bases in the middle. This CDR3 is built from 17 residues. The CDR3 nucleotides are TGCGCCAGCAGCTTGTTCGGGGCGGGCAGGGAAAGTGAAAAACTGTTTTTT. Translating it yields CASSLFGAGRESEKLFF. Drawing the rest from reference TRBV5-1 and TRBJ1-4, the complete variable domain is KAGVTQTPRYLIKTRGQQVTLSCSPISGHRSVSWYQQTPGQGLQFLFEYFSETQRNKGNFPGRFSGRQFSNSRSEMNVSTLELGDSALYLCASSLFGAGRESEKLFFGSGTQLSVL.